This T cell receptor (beta chain) was captured by sequencing in a study of T cell responses to AZD1222 COVID-19 vaccine. Regarding the study as a whole: Sampled repertoires all dated from after the peak T cell response. Clonal diversity was possibly underestimated; the donors were predominantly white British and more often female.

The CDR3 extends over 17 amino acids. Germline V lookup: CDR1 SGHRS, CDR2 YFSETQ. V shed 4 bases, J shed 3 bases, and the junction held 15 bases outside the gene matches. This clone was detected only once. Antigen: not known. Produced via immunoSEQ multiplex PCR; TCRdb's table is partial and in-frame only. Here the sample spans tens of thousands of clones, around 81% being singletons. This clonotype was sampled from an adult in good health. The sample consisted of peripheral blood, taken on day 0 of AZD1222 vaccination. The genes are TRBV5-1 and TRBJ1-1, with 7 bases identical to TRBD1. The CDR3 DNA reads as TGCGCCAGCAGCAGCCCCCCAGGGGGTCTTCCGGACACTGAAGCTTTCTTT. It yields the protein CASSSPPGGLPDTEAFF.